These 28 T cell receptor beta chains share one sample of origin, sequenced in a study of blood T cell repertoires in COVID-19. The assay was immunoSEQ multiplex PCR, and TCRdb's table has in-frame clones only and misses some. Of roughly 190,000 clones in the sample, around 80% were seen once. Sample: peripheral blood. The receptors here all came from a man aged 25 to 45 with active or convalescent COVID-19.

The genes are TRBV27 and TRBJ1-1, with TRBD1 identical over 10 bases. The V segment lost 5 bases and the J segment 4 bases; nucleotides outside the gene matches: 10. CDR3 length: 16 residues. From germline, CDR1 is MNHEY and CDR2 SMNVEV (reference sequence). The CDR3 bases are TGTGCCAGCAGTCTTCTCCCAGGACAGGGGGTCACTGAAGCTTTCTTT. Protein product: CASSLLPGQGVTEAFF.

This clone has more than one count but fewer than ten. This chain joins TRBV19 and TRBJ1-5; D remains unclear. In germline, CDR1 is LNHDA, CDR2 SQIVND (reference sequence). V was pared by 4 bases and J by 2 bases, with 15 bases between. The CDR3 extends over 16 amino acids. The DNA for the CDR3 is TGTGCCAGTAGTAAATCGGCCGGACTGGGCAATCAGCCCCAGCATTTT. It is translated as CASSKSAGLGNQPQHF.

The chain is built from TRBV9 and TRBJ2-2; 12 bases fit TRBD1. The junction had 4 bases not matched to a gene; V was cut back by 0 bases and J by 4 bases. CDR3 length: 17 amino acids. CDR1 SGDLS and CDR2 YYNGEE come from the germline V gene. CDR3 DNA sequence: TGTGCCAGCAGCGTAGGGGGGACAGGGGGCGTCACCGGGGAGCTGTTTTTT. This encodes CASSVGGTGGVTGELFF. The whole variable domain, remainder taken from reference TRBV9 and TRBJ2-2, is DSGVTQTPKHLITATGQRVTLRCSPRSGDLSVYWYQQSLDQGLQFLIQYYNGEERAKGNILERFSAQQFPDLHSELNLSSLELGDSALYFCASSVGGTGGVTGELFFGEGSRLTVL.

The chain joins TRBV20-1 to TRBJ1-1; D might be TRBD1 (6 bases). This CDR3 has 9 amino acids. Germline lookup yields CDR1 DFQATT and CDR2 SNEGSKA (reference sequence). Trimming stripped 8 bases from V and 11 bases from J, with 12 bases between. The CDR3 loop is CSQGYEAFF. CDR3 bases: TGCAGTCAGGGGTACGAGGCTTTCTTT.

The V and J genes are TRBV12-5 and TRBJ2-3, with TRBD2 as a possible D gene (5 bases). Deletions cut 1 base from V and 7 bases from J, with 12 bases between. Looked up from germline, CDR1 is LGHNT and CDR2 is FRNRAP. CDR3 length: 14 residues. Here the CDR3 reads CASGLGTDDYTQYF. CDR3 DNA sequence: TGTGCTAGTGGTTTGGGGACTGACGACTATACGCAGTATTTT.

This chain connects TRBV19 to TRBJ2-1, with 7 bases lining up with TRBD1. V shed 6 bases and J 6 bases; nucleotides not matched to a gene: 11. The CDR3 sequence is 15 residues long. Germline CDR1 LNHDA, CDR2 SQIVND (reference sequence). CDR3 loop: CASRADRSNRNEQFF. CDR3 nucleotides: TGTGCCAGTAGGGCGGACAGGTCAAACCGCAATGAGCAGTTCTTC.

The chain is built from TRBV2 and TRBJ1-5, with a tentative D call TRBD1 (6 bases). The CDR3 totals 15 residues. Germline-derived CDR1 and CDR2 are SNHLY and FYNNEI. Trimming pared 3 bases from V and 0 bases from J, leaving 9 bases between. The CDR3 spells CASSEGGASNQPQHF. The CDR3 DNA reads TGTGCCAGCAGTGAGGGGGGGGCTAGCAATCAGCCCCAGCATTTT.

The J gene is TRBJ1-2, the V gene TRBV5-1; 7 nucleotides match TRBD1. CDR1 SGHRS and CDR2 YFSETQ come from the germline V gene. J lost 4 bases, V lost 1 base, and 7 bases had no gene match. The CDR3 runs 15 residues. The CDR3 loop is CASSLTGAAGYGYTF. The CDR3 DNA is TGCGCCAGCAGCTTGACAGGGGCAGCTGGCTATGGCTACACCTTC.

The DNA of the CDR3 is TGTGCCAGCAGTGAGGACAGGGGGAGGGGCACTGAAGCTTTCTTT. It translates to CASSEDRGRGTEAFF. The V gene is TRBV6-1, the J gene TRBJ1-1; 10 nucleotides agree with TRBD1. Germline CDR1 and CDR2: MNHNS and SASEGT. The CDR3 has 15 amino acids. V trimming: 3 bases; J trimming: 4 bases; junction bases outside the gene matches: 5.

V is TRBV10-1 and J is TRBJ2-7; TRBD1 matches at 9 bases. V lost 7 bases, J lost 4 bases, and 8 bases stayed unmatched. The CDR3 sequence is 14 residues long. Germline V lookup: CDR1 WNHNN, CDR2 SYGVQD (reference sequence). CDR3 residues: CASTPGQGRYEQYV. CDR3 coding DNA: TGCGCCAGCACCCCGGGACAGGGCAGGTACGAGCAGTACGTC.

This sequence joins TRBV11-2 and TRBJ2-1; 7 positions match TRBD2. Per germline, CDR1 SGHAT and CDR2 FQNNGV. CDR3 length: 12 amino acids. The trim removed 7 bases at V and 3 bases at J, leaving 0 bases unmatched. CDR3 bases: TGTGCCAGCACGGGGGGCTACAATGAGCAGTTCTTC. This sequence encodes CASTGGYNEQFF.

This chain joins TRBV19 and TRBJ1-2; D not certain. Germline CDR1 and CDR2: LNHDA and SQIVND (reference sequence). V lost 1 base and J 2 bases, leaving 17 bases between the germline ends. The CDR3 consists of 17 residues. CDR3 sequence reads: CASSIGLPGRANYGYTF. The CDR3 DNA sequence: TGTGCCAGTAGTATAGGTTTACCTGGGAGAGCAAACTATGGCTACACCTTC.

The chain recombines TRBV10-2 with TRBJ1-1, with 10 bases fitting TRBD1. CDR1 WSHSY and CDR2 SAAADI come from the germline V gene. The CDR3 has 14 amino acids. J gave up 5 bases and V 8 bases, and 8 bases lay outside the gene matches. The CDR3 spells CASADRGLGTEAFF. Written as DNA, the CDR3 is TGCGCCAGCGCCGACAGGGGGCTAGGAACTGAAGCTTTCTTT.

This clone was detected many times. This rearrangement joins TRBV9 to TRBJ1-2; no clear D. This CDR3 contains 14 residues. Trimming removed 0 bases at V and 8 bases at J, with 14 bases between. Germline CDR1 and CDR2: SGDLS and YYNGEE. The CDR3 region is CASSVAGSGSGYTF. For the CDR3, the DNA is TGTGCCAGCAGCGTAGCGGGGTCGGGGAGCGGCTACACCTTC.

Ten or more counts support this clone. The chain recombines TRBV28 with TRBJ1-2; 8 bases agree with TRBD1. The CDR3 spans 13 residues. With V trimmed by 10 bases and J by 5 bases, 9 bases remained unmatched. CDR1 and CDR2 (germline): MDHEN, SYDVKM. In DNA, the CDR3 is TGTGCCACCACAGGGGGGGCGAGTTATGGCTACACCTTC. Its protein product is CATTGGASYGYTF.

CDR3 loop: CASSLERPEAFF. DNA of the CDR3: TGTGCCAGCAGCTTAGAGCGGCCTGAAGCTTTCTTT. This rearrangement joins TRBV7-9 to TRBJ1-1; D gene uncertain. The CDR3 is 12 amino acids. The germline CDR1 and CDR2 sequences are SEHNR and FQNEAQ (reference sequence). V was cut by 1 base and J by 6 bases, with 6 bases left in between.

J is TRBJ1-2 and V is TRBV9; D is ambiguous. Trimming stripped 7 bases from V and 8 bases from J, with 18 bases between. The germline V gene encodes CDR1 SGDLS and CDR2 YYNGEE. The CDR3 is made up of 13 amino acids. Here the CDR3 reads CASCPGLSGGYTF. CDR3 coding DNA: TGTGCCAGCTGCCCAGGACTTTCTGGCGGCTACACCTTC.

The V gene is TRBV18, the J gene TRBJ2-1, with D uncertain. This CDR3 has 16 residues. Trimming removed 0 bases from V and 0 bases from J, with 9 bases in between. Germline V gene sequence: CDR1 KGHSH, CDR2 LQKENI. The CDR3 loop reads CASSPPSQSSYNEQFF. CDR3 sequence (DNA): TGTGCCAGCTCACCACCTAGCCAGAGCTCCTACAATGAGCAGTTCTTC.

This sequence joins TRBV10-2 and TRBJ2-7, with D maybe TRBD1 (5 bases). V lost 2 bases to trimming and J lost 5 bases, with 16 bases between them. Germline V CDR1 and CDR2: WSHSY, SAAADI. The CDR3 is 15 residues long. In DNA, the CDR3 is TGCGCCAGCAGTGAGCGTACCACAGGTCGTGACGAGCAGTACTTC. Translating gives CASSERTTGRDEQYF.

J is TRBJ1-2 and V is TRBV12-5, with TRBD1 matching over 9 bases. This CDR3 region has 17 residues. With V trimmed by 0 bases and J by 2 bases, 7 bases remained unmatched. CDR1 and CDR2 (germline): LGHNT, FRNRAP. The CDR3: CASGLVRGQGKNYGYTF. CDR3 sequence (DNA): TGTGCTAGTGGTTTGGTACGTGGACAGGGGAAAAACTATGGCTACACCTTC.

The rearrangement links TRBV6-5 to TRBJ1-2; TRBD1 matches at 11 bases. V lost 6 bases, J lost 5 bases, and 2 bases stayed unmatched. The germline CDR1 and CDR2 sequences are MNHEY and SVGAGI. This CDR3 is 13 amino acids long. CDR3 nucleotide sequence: TGTGCCAGCAGGGGGACAGGGGGTTATGGCTACACCTTC. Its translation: CASRGTGGYGYTF.

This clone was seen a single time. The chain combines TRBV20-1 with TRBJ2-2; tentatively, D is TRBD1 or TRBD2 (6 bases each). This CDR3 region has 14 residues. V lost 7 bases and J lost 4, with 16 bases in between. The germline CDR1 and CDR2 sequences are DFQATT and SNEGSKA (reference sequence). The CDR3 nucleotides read TGCAGTGTTAGTGGGGGGCGCGGCACCGGGGAGCTGTTTTTT. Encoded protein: CSVSGGRGTGELFF.

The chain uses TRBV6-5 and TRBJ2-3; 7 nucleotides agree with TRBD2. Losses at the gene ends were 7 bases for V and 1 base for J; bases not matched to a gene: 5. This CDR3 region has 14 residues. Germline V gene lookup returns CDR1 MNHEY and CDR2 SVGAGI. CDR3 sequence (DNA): TGTGCCAGCACCAAAGCGGGGCGCACAGATACGCAGTATTTT. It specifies CASTKAGRTDTQYF.

The CDR3 loop is CASSIDLSGWKSYNEQFF. Here the CDR3 DNA reads TGTGCCAGTAGTATAGACCTTAGCGGCTGGAAATCCTACAATGAGCAGTTCTTC. The chain couples TRBV19 to TRBJ2-1; a weak D match, TRBD2 (6 bases). Germline loops: CDR1 LNHDA, CDR2 SQIVND (reference sequence). The CDR3 extends over 18 amino acids. With 0 bases removed from V and 1 base from J, the gap between germline ends came to 16 bases.

The CDR3 sequence is CASRRLRGATEAFF. CDR3 sequence (DNA): TGTGCCAGCCGGAGGTTACGGGGGGCCACTGAAGCTTTCTTT. The gene calls are TRBV2 and TRBJ1-1; tentatively, D is TRBD1 (6 bases). The V end was cut by 8 bases, the J end by 4 bases, with 17 bases between. The CDR3 length is 14 residues. Germline V gene lookup returns CDR1 SNHLY and CDR2 FYNNEI.

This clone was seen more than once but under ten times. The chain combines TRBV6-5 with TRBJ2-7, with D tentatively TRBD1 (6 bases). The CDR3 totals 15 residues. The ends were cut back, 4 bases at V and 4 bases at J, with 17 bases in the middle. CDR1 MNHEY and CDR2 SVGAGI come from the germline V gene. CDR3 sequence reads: CASSSLQTGSYEQYF. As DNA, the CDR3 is TGTGCCAGCAGTTCCCTTCAGACAGGTTCTTACGAGCAGTACTTC.

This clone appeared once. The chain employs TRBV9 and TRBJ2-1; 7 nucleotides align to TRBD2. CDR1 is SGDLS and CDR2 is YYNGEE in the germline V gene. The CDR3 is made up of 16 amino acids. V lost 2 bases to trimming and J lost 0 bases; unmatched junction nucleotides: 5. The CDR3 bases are TGTGCCAGCAGCGTCGGGACTACCAGCTCCTACAATGAGCAGTTCTTC. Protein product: CASSVGTTSSYNEQFF.

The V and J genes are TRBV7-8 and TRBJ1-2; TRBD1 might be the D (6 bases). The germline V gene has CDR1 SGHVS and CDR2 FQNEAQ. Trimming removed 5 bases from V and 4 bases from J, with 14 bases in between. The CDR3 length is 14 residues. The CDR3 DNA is TGTGCCAGCAGCAGGAACCAGGGGCTCTATGGCTACACCTTC. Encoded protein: CASSRNQGLYGYTF.